A selection of T cell receptor beta chains follows, all from one sample in a study of shared clonotypes between healthy human individuals. Libraries were prepared by immunoSEQ multiplex PCR; TCRdb keeps only in-frame clonotypes and omits some of them. This sample has approximately 1.1 million clones, with about 80% found just once. Specimen: memory CD4+ T cells from PBMCs. The receptors shown here come from a man aged 18 to 29 in good health. Some clones in this sample may be carry-over from other donors' samples. The CDR3 runs from the conserved cysteine through the conserved F or W. Each record gives: V gene, D gene, clone size, J gene, CDR3 DNA, CDR3 protein. D genes are given only for firm matches. Rows may omit the clone size; those that give it use once, few, many or a size class.

v_call: TRBV25-1; d_call: TRBD1; clone_size: many; j_call: TRBJ1-1; cdr3_nt: TGTGCCAGCAGCCCCACCCGCGGGACAGGGAAGGTCAGCACTGAAGCTTTCTTT; cdr3_aa: CASSPTRGTGKVSTEAFF
v_call: TRBV27; d_call: .; clone_size: .; j_call: TRBJ1-5; cdr3_nt: TGTGCCAGCAGTTCATACCGGGACAGCAATCAGCCCCAGCATTTT; cdr3_aa: CASSSYRDSNQPQHF
v_call: TRBV2; d_call: .; clone_size: .; j_call: TRBJ2-7; cdr3_nt: TGTGCCAGCAGTGTTTTGACGGGAATCTACGAGCAGTACTTC; cdr3_aa: CASSVLTGIYEQYF
v_call: TRBV30; d_call: .; clone_size: few; j_call: TRBJ2-7; cdr3_nt: TGTGCCTGGAGCCGACAGGGAGGGGCCGAGCAGTACTTC; cdr3_aa: CAWSRQGGAEQYF
v_call: TRBV15; d_call: TRBD1; clone_size: .; j_call: TRBJ2-4; cdr3_nt: TGTGCCACCAGCAGACAGAAGGGGGCCGGGAACATTCAGTACTTC; cdr3_aa: CATSRQKGAGNIQYF
v_call: TRBV5-1; d_call: TRBD1; clone_size: .; j_call: TRBJ1-5; cdr3_nt: TGCGCCAGCAGCACCGGGACAGGACATCAGCCCCAGCATTTT; cdr3_aa: CASSTGTGHQPQHF
v_call: TRBV7-8; d_call: .; clone_size: .; j_call: TRBJ1-1; cdr3_nt: TGTGCCAGCAGCTTATCGAGGGGAACTGAAGCTTTCTTT; cdr3_aa: CASSLSRGTEAFF
v_call: TRBV29-1; d_call: .; clone_size: .; j_call: TRBJ2-1; cdr3_nt: TGCAGCGTTATCCGGGTGGGTGAGCAGTTCTTC; cdr3_aa: CSVIRVGEQFF
v_call: TRBV18; d_call: .; clone_size: .; j_call: TRBJ1-4; cdr3_nt: TGTGCCAGCTCATACTCCGGGGATAATGAAAAACTGTTTTTT; cdr3_aa: CASSYSGDNEKLFF
v_call: TRBV19; d_call: .; clone_size: .; j_call: TRBJ1-1; cdr3_nt: TGTGCCAGTAGTATCCTGGACAGCCATTTGAACACTGAAGCTTTCTTT; cdr3_aa: CASSILDSHLNTEAFF
v_call: TRBV6-1; d_call: .; clone_size: few; j_call: TRBJ2-5; cdr3_nt: TGTGCCAGCAGGTCTTCCGGGGGGCATGGTGAGACCCAGTACTTC; cdr3_aa: CASRSSGGHGETQYF
v_call: TRBV7-9; d_call: .; clone_size: .; j_call: TRBJ2-1; cdr3_nt: TGTGCCAGCAGCTTAGCGGAGCGGACTGAGCAGTTCTTC; cdr3_aa: CASSLAERTEQFF
v_call: TRBV27; d_call: .; clone_size: .; j_call: TRBJ1-3; cdr3_nt: TGTGCCAGCAGCCCCGCAGGGGTTCGTTCTGGAAACACCATATATTTT; cdr3_aa: CASSPAGVRSGNTIYF
v_call: TRBV7-9; d_call: TRBD2; clone_size: .; j_call: TRBJ2-1; cdr3_nt: TGTGCCAGCAGCCCAAGACTAGCGGAAAGCTCCTACAATGAGCAGTTCTTC; cdr3_aa: CASSPRLAESSYNEQFF
v_call: TRBV27; d_call: TRBD1; clone_size: .; j_call: TRBJ1-1; cdr3_nt: TGTGCCAGCAGTTCATTGAGACAGGGTACGGCTGAAGCTTTCTTT; cdr3_aa: CASSSLRQGTAEAFF
v_call: TRBV19; d_call: .; clone_size: few; j_call: TRBJ1-1; cdr3_nt: TGTGCCAGTAGTGCGCCGAGGACACCGAACACTGAAGCTTTCTTT; cdr3_aa: CASSAPRTPNTEAFF
v_call: TRBV5-1; d_call: TRBD2; clone_size: .; j_call: TRBJ2-1; cdr3_nt: TGCGCCAGCAGCACTAGCGGGACCCCTTCCTACAATGAGCAGTTCTTC; cdr3_aa: CASSTSGTPSYNEQFF
v_call: TRBV14; d_call: TRBD2; clone_size: .; j_call: TRBJ2-1; cdr3_nt: TGTGCCAGCAGCCAAGAGATAGGGAGGGCAGATGAGCAGTTCTTC; cdr3_aa: CASSQEIGRADEQFF
v_call: TRBV4-2; d_call: .; clone_size: .; j_call: TRBJ2-7; cdr3_nt: TGTGCCAGCAGCCAAAAGACCGGGGGCCAACAGTACTTC; cdr3_aa: CASSQKTGGQQYF
v_call: TRBV5-1; d_call: .; clone_size: once; j_call: TRBJ2-7; cdr3_nt: TGCGCCAGCAGCCAGGCCCTAGGGACAGAGCAGTACTTC; cdr3_aa: CASSQALGTEQYF